This T cell receptor (beta chain) was profiled in a study of T cell changes during pregnancy in multiple sclerosis. TCRdb keeps only in-frame clones here, not all; method: immunoSEQ multiplex PCR. Found here are more than 45,000 clones, just over 90% of them singletons; the top ten hold around 4%. Germline-derived CDR1 and CDR2 are MNHEY and SVGAGI. The CDR3 length is 13 residues. V dropped 0 bases and J dropped 14 bases, with 14 bases sitting between them. Specimen: CD8+ T cells from peripheral blood mononuclear cells, collected in the second trimester of pregnancy. The TCR originated in a female donor with multiple sclerosis, enrolled in a pregnancy study. The chain has TRBV6-5 and TRBJ1-5; D remains unclear. DNA of the CDR3: TGTGCCAGCAGTTACTCGTGGCTCGATACAGAGCATTTT. As protein: CASSYSWLDTEHF.